Sequencing of this TCR beta chain was carried out in a study of blood T cell repertoires in COVID-19. About the study: PBMCs, B-cell-depleted T cells, or T cells were the source of the cDNA or gDNA that made up the material.

Assay: immunoSEQ multiplex PCR; the TCRdb copy retains only in-frame clones and omits some. This table holds around 200,000 clones, about 87% found once. The sequenced sample was peripheral blood. The receptor was isolated from a woman younger than 30 who had recovered from COVID-19.

The CDR3 region is CASSEGDIRTEAFF. CDR3 DNA sequence: TGTGCCAGCAGTGAAGGGGACATTCGAACTGAAGCTTTCTTT. This chain connects TRBV2 to TRBJ1-1; perhaps TRBD1 as D (6 bases). Germline-derived CDR1 and CDR2 are SNHLY and FYNNEI. The CDR3 covers 14 residues. Trimming stripped 1 base from V and 5 bases from J, with 11 bases between.